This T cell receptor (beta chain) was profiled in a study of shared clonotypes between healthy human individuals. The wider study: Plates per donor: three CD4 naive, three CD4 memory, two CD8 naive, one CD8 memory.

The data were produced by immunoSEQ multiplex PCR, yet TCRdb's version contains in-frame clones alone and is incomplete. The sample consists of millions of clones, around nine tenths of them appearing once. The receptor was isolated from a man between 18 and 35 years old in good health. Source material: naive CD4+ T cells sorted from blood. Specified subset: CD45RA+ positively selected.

The CDR3 region has the DNA TGTGCCAGCAGCTCTCTAGGGCGAACTAATGAAAAACTGTTTTTT. Protein sequence: CASSSLGRTNEKLFF. The V and J genes are TRBV7-2 and TRBJ1-4; D not resolved. This CDR3 has 15 amino acids. From germline, CDR1 is SGHTA and CDR2 FQGNSA. Trimming took 4 bases from V and 1 from J, leaving 10 bases between them.